This note documents a single TCR beta chain sequence. In the source study's methods: Counts of nucleated cells, estimated from reference gene primer amplification, were obtained. Sequencing was performed with immunoSEQ multiplex PCR; in TCRdb, only in-frame clones are kept and a portion is missing. From that table come the V and J calls and clone size; the DNA was used to work out D and trimming. The sample lists about 490,000 clones, around 85% occurring once. The entry originates in a study of blood T cell repertoires in COVID-19. Looking at the study overall: Acute and convalescent COVID-19 specimens originated in the United States, Italy and Spain. PBMCs, B-cell-depleted T cells, or T cells provided the cDNA or gDNA that made up the material.

The CDR3 loop spans 14 amino acids. Germline lookup yields CDR1 SGHTS and CDR2 YDEGEE. V lost 4 bases to trimming and J lost 6 bases, with 15 bases between them. The J gene is TRBJ2-3, the V gene TRBV5-8; D possibly corresponds to TRBD1 (6 bases). This receptor was obtained from a human donor in a cohort sampled during active COVID-19. The sequenced sample was peripheral blood. CDR3 sequence reads: CASSRKGTGDTQYF. The CDR3 DNA reads as TGTGCCAGCAGCCGAAAGGGTACAGGGGATACGCAGTATTTT.